Each of the 13 T cell receptor beta chains below was sequenced from the same sample in a study of cytomegalovirus exposure and HLA in healthy donors. PCR primers comprised 60 Vbeta and 13 Jbeta primers. Using immunoSEQ multiplex PCR, the repertoire was profiled, and TCRdb retains in-frame clones only, with some absent. The repertoire holds approximately 220,000 clones, roughly 84% seen once, with 0.71% in the top ten. The sequencing sample was made of PBMCs. Receptor source: a boy aged 2-15 years in good health and CMV-seronegative.

V gene TRBV29-1 combines with J gene TRBJ1-1; 7 nucleotides match TRBD1. CDR1 is SQVTM, CDR2 ANQGSEA, per germline. V was pared by 6 bases and J by 6 bases, with 10 bases of the junction left unmatched. CDR3 length: 13 residues. CDR3 amino acids: CSVEPGQRPEAFF. Here the CDR3 DNA reads TGCAGCGTGGAACCGGGACAGCGACCTGAAGCTTTCTTT.

This clone was seen only once. The chain employs TRBV6-1 and TRBJ2-5; weak D call: TRBD1 (5 bases). CDR3 length: 12 residues. The germline V gene has CDR1 MNHNS and CDR2 SASEGT. The V gene lost 9 bases and the J gene lost 1 base, with 9 bases spanning the gap. The CDR3 is CASDSPQETQYF. DNA of the CDR3: TGTGCCAGTGACAGCCCCCAAGAGACCCAGTACTTC.

This rearrangement joins TRBV27 to TRBJ1-2; 7 bases match TRBD1. V shed 2 bases and J 3 bases; nucleotides not matched to a gene: 6. In germline, CDR1 is MNHEY, CDR2 SMNVEV (reference sequence). The CDR3 sequence is 15 residues long. CDR3 amino acids: CASSLRDSPYYGYTF. CDR3 sequence (DNA): TGTGCCAGCAGTTTAAGGGACAGCCCCTACTATGGCTACACCTTC.

The rearrangement uses TRBV29-1 and TRBJ1-4, with D uncertain. CDR3 length: 11 residues. The V end was cut by 7 bases, the J end by 5 bases, with 8 bases between. The germline V gene encodes CDR1 SQVTM and CDR2 ANQGSEA. The CDR3 protein is CSAGVNEKLFF. The CDR3, as DNA: TGCAGCGCCGGGGTAAATGAAAAACTGTTTTTT.

The genes are TRBV6-5 and TRBJ1-1, with a weak D call TRBD1 (6 bases). V was trimmed by 8 bases and J by 5 bases, leaving 18 bases between them. Germline CDR1 and CDR2: MNHEY and SVGAGI. This CDR3 has 14 residues. The CDR3 DNA reads as TGTGCCAGCGGGGGGGAGGGGGTTTGGACTGAAGCTTTCTTT. As protein: CASGGEGVWTEAFF.

The chain links TRBV5-6 to TRBJ2-5; TRBD1 might be the D (5 bases). The DNA end lines up better with TRBJ2-7; the J call may be wrong. Germline CDR1 and CDR2: SGHDT and YYEEEE. This CDR3 region has 13 residues. The CDR3 protein is CASSSDTSYEQYF. The CDR3 DNA sequence: TGTGCCAGCAGCTCGGACACCTCCTACGAGCAGTACTTC.

This rearrangement joins TRBV2 to TRBJ2-5; 7 nucleotides agree with TRBD1. The CDR3 has 13 residues. Germline CDR1 reads SNHLY; CDR2 reads FYNNEI. Trimming cost V 8 bases and J 5 bases; bases outside gene matches: 8. CDR3 loop: CASQGTGEETQYF. As DNA, the CDR3 is TGTGCCAGCCAAGGAACAGGGGAGGAGACCCAGTACTTC.

V and J are TRBV19 and TRBJ2-7, with TRBD1 identical over 7 bases. Per germline, CDR1 LNHDA and CDR2 SQIVND (reference sequence). V shed 5 bases, J shed 2 bases, and the junction held 6 bases outside the gene matches. This CDR3 has 14 residues. The CDR3 bases are TGTGCCAGTAGTTACCGGGACAGTACCTACGAGCAGTACTTC. Translation gives CASSYRDSTYEQYF. The full variable domain, its missing parts supplied by reference TRBV19 and TRBJ2-7, is DGGITQSPKYLFRKEGQNVTLSCEQNLNHDAMYWYRQDPGQGLRLIYYSQIVNDFQKGDIAEGYSVSREKKESFPLTVTSAQKNPTAFYLCASSYRDSTYEQYFGPGTRLTVT.

The CDR3 coding sequence is TGTGCCAGCAGTTACTCTAGCGGGATCCCCTACGAGCAGTACTTC. Amino acid sequence: CASSYSSGIPYEQYF. This chain links TRBV6-6 with TRBJ2-7; TRBD2 aligns across 8 bases. The germline V gene encodes CDR1 MNHNY and CDR2 SVGAGI (reference sequence). The CDR3 has 15 amino acids. J gave up 2 bases and V 0 bases, and 3 bases lay outside the gene matches.

The chain joins TRBV19 to TRBJ1-1; 7 nucleotides agree with TRBD1. V lost 1 base to trimming and J lost 5 bases; unmatched junction nucleotides: 4. The CDR3 runs 14 residues. Germline values: CDR1 LNHDA, CDR2 SQIVND (reference sequence). The DNA for the CDR3 is TGTGCCAGTAGTATAGTGCAGGGGGGAACTGAAGCTTTCTTT. Translating it yields CASSIVQGGTEAFF.

The chain employs TRBV2 and TRBJ2-2; tentatively, D is TRBD1 (5 bases). V dropped 4 bases and J dropped 8 bases, with 11 bases sitting between them. There are 13 residues in the CDR3. The germline CDR1 and CDR2 sequences are SNHLY and FYNNEI. The CDR3 DNA reads as TGTGCCAGCAGTGGACAGTCAGGGGGGGAGCTGTTTTTT. Translation: CASSGQSGGELFF.

In this sample, this clone turned up a few times. The rearrangement joins TRBV6-1 to TRBJ1-1; TRBD1 is a possible D gene (5 bases). Germline V gives CDR1 MNHNS, CDR2 SASEGT. Trimming took 3 bases from V and 3 from J, leaving 8 bases between them. The CDR3 runs to 13 residues. CDR3 in DNA: TGTGCCAGCAGTGATCAGGGTTACACTGAAGCTTTCTTT. Its translation: CASSDQGYTEAFF.

The chain combines TRBV7-2 with TRBJ2-5; TRBD1 agrees at 8 bases. Trimming took 5 bases from V and 3 from J; bases not matched to a gene: 2. The germline V gene encodes CDR1 SGHTA and CDR2 FQGNSA. The CDR3 extends over 13 amino acids. The CDR3 loop reads CASSRGQEETQYF. As DNA, the CDR3 is TGTGCCAGCAGCCGGGGACAGGAAGAGACCCAGTACTTC.